This T cell receptor beta chain derives from a study of circulating CD8 cells and anti-PD-1 response in melanoma. Study-wide background: Every 2 weeks, patients got 3 mg/kg nivolumab intravenously.

In its sample, this clonotype ranks as large. TCR libraries were prepared from approximately 15 ng of total RNA with the QIAseq Immune Repertoire TCR panel. TCRdb ran MiXCR on the reads and lists one entry per CDR3 protein. The sample comprises a few hundred distinct CDR3 sequences, less than 6% of which are singletons, and approximately 19% rests with the top ten. Germline V gene sequence: CDR1 SGHVS, CDR2 FQNEAQ. V was clipped by 6 bases and J by 4 bases, with 10 bases between them. This CDR3 comprises 12 residues. Live CD3+CD8+TCRalphabeta+ cells were sorted into four subsets by PD-1 and/or TIGIT. This chain links TRBV7-8 with TRBJ2-7; maybe TRBD1 (5 bases). The material sequenced was CD8+ T cells from PBMCs, taken at baseline or after one month of anti-PD-1 therapy (not recorded which). This clonotype was sampled from a human donor with melanoma. This CDR3 reads CASRLDTYEQYF. The CDR3 DNA sequence: TGTGCCAGCAGATTGGACACTTACGAGCAGTACTTC. Full variable domain (missing parts from reference TRBV7-8 and TRBJ2-7): GAGVSQSPRYKVAKRGQDVALRCDPISGHVSLFWYQQALGQGPEFLTYFQNEAQLDKSGLPSDRFFAERPEGSVSTLKIQRTQQEDSAVYLCASRLDTYEQYFGPGTRLTVT.